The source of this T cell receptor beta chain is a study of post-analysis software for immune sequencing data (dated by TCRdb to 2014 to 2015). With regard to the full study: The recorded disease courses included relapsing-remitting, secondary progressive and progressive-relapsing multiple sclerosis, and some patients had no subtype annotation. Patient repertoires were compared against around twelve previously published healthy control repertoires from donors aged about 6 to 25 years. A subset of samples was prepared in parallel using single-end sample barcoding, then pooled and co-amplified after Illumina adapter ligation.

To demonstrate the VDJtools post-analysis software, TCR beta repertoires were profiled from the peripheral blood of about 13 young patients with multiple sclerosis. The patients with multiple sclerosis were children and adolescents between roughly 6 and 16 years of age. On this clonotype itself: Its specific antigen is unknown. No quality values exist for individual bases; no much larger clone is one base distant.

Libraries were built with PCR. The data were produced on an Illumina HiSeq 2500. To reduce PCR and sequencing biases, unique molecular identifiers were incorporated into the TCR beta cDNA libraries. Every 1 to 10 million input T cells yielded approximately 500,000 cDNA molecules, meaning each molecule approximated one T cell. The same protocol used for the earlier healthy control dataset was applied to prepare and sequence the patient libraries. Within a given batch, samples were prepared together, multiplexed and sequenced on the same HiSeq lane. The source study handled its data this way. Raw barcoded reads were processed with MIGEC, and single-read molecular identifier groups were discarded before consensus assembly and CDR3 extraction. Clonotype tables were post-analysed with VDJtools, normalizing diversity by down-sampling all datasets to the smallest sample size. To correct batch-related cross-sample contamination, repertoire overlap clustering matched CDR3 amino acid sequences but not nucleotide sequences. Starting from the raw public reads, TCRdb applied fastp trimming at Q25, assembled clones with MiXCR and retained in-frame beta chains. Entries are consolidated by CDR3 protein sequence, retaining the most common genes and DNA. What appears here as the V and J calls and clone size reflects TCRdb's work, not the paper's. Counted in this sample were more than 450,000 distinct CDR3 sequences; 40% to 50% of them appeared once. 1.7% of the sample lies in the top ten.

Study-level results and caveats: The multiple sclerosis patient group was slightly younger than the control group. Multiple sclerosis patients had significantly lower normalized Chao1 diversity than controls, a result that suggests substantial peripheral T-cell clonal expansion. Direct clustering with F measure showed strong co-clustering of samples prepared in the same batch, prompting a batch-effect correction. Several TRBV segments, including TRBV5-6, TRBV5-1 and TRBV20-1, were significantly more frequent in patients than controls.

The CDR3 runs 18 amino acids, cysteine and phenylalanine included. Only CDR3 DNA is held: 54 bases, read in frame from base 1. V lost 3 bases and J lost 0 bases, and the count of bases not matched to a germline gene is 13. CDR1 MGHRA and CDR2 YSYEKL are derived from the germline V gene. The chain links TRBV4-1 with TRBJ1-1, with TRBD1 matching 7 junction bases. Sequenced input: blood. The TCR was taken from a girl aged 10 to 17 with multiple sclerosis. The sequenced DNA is TGCGCCAGCAGCCAGTACATCCCGGGACAGTTCATGAACACTGAAGCTTTCTTT. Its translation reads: CASSQYIPGQFMNTEAFF.